One T cell receptor beta chain is described in this entry. Its cognate antigen has yet to be identified. Per-nucleotide qualities are absent, and no much larger clonotype sits a single base away. The data were obtained in a study of graft-versus-host responses after intestinal transplantation (dated by TCRdb to the early 2020s). About the full investigation: The transplants that recipients got were multivisceral, liver-intestinal, or isolated intestinal. Every recipient was given anti-thymocyte globulin induction, then maintenance tacrolimus and steroids for around three years. Samples from three later patients were sequenced in-house on an Illumina MiSeq with MiXCR processing rather than by the commercial service. After intestinal transplantation, graft-versus-host and host-versus-graft alloreactive T cell clones in the graft, circulation and bone marrow were tracked using bulk TCR-beta CDR3 sequencing. A cohort of around 25 intestinal transplant recipients, including one retransplant, was enrolled, and a few patients lacking pretransplant specimens were excluded. Alloreactive clones were identified by sequencing pre-transplant mixed lymphocyte reaction products and comparing them with unstimulated pre-transplant donor and recipient T cells. A peak of at least 4% donor T cells among recipient peripheral blood mononuclear cells was the definition used for donor T cell macrochimerism.

The time point label for this specimen denotes: cells obtained before transplantation from donor or recipient. CD3+CD4+ and CD3+CD8+ populations were FACS-sorted from unstimulated pre-transplant donor and recipient cells taken from spleen or lymph nodes. After removal of 7 bases from V and 5 bases from J, the junction retains 16 bases not matched to a gene. From a lookup of the germline V gene (reference sequence), CDR1 and CDR2 are MNHNY and SVGAGI. The cysteine opens and the phenylalanine closes a CDR3 of 16 amino acids. Only the CDR3 DNA stays, 48 bases, in frame from base 1. Summary of the overall study and its limitations: Early after transplant, declines in HvG clones were associated with peak levels of circulating GvH clones. GvH clones were found in recipient bone marrow, and some of the GvH clones appeared earlier in ileal mucosa or blood, which is consistent with an intestinal mucosal origin. The relatively low number and heterogeneity of intestinal transplant patients limited the conclusions. High GvH to HvG T cell clonal ratios were observed in the allografts of patients with donor T cell macrochimerism.

Receptors were amplified or captured by the immunoSEQ multiplex PCR assay. In most patients, genomic DNA was isolated using the Qiagen DNeasy Blood and Tissue Kit and sent frozen to Adaptive Biotechnologies for TCR sequencing. Adaptive Biotechnologies carried out high-throughput TCR-beta CDR3 sequencing of genomic DNA for most patients. The study's own analysis went as follows. Adaptive's ImmunoSEQ software was the source of the TCR sequencing data for 18 patients, while a few other patients were processed with MiXCR and VDJtools. To correct CD4 versus CD8 sorting errors, any sequence found in both subsets at a frequency ratio below 5:1 was removed. CDR3 nucleotide sequences shared by donor and recipient were removed because the origin of these sequences could not be assigned. To count as alloreactive, a clone needed at least 2-fold expansion over unstimulated cells and a minimum CFSE-low frequency of 0.002% (template counts) or 0.001% (read counts). Mappable clones were those detected in sequenced pre-transplant spleen, lymph node, or MLR CFSE-low populations of the donor or recipient. The cumulative frequency of alloreactive clones was calculated as a percentage of all sequences, weighted by copy number. TCRdb re-hosts the immuneACCESS table, in-frame sequences only. Its copies lack some clones; in the studies checked, an unresolved V gene accounts for under half of them, and the cause for the rest is not known. V and J calls and clone size are as listed in that table; D and trimming were resolved from the DNA. The sample table shows about 88,000 clones, and around 93% are seen once. Together, the top ten hold 0.3% to 0.45% of the sample.

The chain is encoded by TRBV6-6 joined to TRBJ1-1; 7 of the junction bases match TRBD1. The TCR originated in a human donor who was the organ donor for an intestinal transplant. The starting material was unstimulated CD4+ T cells sorted from spleen or lymph node cells, obtained before transplant. Here the CDR3 is given as CASTFGTVFWGTEAFF. The base sequence is TGTGCCAGCACCTTTGGGACAGTCTTCTGGGGAACTGAAGCTTTCTTT.